The 30 T cell receptor beta chains reported below all come from one sample, sequenced in a study of human T cells and chemical hapten exposure. TCRdb re-derived calls from the RACE reads in MiXCR, one entry per CDR3 protein. The table records some 150,000 distinct CDR3 sequences, about an eighth of them present only once. The time point here: patch test 2, 6 weeks after DPC sensitization. The treatment denotes: therapeutic diphenylcyclopropenone sensitization with weekly scalp DPC. Sequencing was performed on whole blood, taken in connection with sensitization to the hapten diphenylcyclopropenone (DPC). Receptor source: a woman between 45 and 65 years old with alopecia areata. Some clones in this sample may be carry-over from other donors' samples.

This clonotype showed up just a few times. V usage is TRBV28 and J usage is TRBJ2-5; D is ambiguous. The ends were cut back, 1 base at V and 6 bases at J, with 15 bases in the middle. Per the germline V gene, CDR1 is MDHEN and CDR2 is SYDVKM. This CDR3 has 15 residues. Written as DNA, the CDR3 is TGTGCCAGCAGTTTATCCCTGGCTCTTAGAAAGACCCAGTACTTC. Amino acid sequence: CASSLSLALRKTQYF.

The table lists this clonotype with a few counts. The chain uses TRBV5-1 and TRBJ2-5; the D gene could be TRBD1 or TRBD2 (5 bases each). With 3 bases removed from V and 3 bases from J, the gap between germline ends came to 12 bases. This CDR3 has 14 amino acids. Germline values: CDR1 SGHRS, CDR2 YFSETQ. The CDR3 DNA sequence: TGCGCCAGCAGCTCGTCCCGGGGCGAAGAGACCCAGTACTTC. It translates to CASSSSRGEETQYF.

At least ten counts were recorded for this clonotype. The rearrangement links TRBV4-3 to TRBJ2-7; D gene unclear. This CDR3 is built from 14 residues. Per the germline V gene, CDR1 is LGHNA and CDR2 is YSLEER. Deletions cut 1 base from V and 0 bases from J, with 7 bases between. The CDR3 DNA reads TGCGCCAGCAGCCAAGGGGGAAGCTCCTACGAGCAGTACTTC. Amino acid sequence: CASSQGGSSYEQYF.

V and J are TRBV29-1 and TRBJ2-3; D call uncertain. The V gene lost 2 bases and the J gene lost 1 base, with 10 bases spanning the gap. Germline V lookup: CDR1 SQVTM, CDR2 ANQGSEA. This CDR3 region has 14 residues. The CDR3 DNA reads as TGCAGCGTTGAAAGAGGATCCGGCACAGATACGCAGTATTTT. It translates to CSVERGSGTDTQYF.

This clonotype appeared a few times. The chain recombines TRBV11-2 with TRBJ2-3, with D possibly matching TRBD2 (5 bases). V was cut by 3 bases and J by 0 bases, with 10 bases left in between. This CDR3 is 15 amino acids long. CDR1 and CDR2 from the germline V gene are SGHAT and FQNNGV. The CDR3 sequence: CASSFGAASTDTQYF. The CDR3 bases are TGTGCCAGCAGCTTTGGAGCGGCTAGCACAGATACGCAGTATTTT.

This clonotype was counted at least ten times. The CDR3 here is CSAPSDGNTIYF. CDR3 DNA sequence: TGCAGTGCCCCTTCAGACGGAAACACCATATATTTT. The chain carries TRBV20-1 and TRBJ1-3; unclear D gene. Germline V gene sequence: CDR1 DFQATT, CDR2 SNEGSKA (reference sequence). The CDR3 is 12 amino acids. The V end lost 6 bases, the J end lost 4 bases, and 10 bases lay between the germline ends.

This clonotype was seen repeatedly, ten times or more. The chain employs TRBV3-1 and TRBJ2-4; 8 positions match TRBD1. V was clipped by 0 bases and J by 5 bases; unmatched bases: 3. The CDR3 contains 15 residues. CDR1 and CDR2 from the germline V gene are LGHDT and YNNKEL (reference sequence). The CDR3 DNA reads as TGTGCCAGCAGCCAAGATCCAGGGGGCCAAAACATTCAGTACTTC. It codes for CASSQDPGGQNIQYF. Looking up the rest from reference TRBV3-1 and TRBJ2-4 gives the full variable domain: DTAVSQTPKYLVTQMGNDKSIKCEQNLGHDTMYWYKQDSKKFLKIMFSYNNKELIINETVPNRFSPKSPDKAHLNLHINSLELGDSAVYFCASSQDPGGQNIQYFGAGTRLSVL.

In this sample, this clonotype turned up many times. The chain employs TRBV20-1 and TRBJ2-7; 7 nucleotides match TRBD1. The CDR3 contains 15 residues. Germline-derived CDR1 and CDR2 are DFQATT and SNEGSKA (reference sequence). The ends lost 3 bases at V and 2 bases at J; junction bases unmatched: 10. This CDR3 is CSASPEDRMPYEQYF. The CDR3 DNA sequence: TGCAGTGCTAGTCCTGAGGACAGGATGCCCTACGAGCAGTACTTC.

There are a few counts of this clonotype. The J gene is TRBJ2-1, the V gene TRBV7-9, with 10 bases identical to TRBD1. The CDR3 has 13 residues. CDR1 and CDR2 (germline): SEHNR, FQNEAQ (reference sequence). V gave up 6 bases and J gave up 7 bases; unmatched junction bases: 3. The CDR3 sequence is CASSDRGPNEQFF. The CDR3 coding sequence is TGTGCCAGCAGTGACAGGGGGCCGAATGAGCAGTTCTTC.

This clonotype has only a few counts. The rearrangement links TRBV20-1 to TRBJ2-3; D uncertain. Germline CDR1 reads DFQATT; CDR2 reads SNEGSKA (reference sequence). This CDR3 region has 12 residues. V gave up 6 bases and J gave up 2 bases, with 9 bases separating them. CDR3 in amino acids: CSAGRITDTQYF. CDR3 DNA: TGCAGTGCCGGACGGATCACAGATACGCAGTATTTT.

This sequence joins TRBV4-2 and TRBJ2-5, with D maybe TRBD1 (7 bases). This CDR3 contains 15 residues. CDR1 is LGHNA and CDR2 is YNFKEQ in the germline V gene. Trimming removed 5 bases from V and 4 bases from J, with 17 bases in between. The CDR3 region is CASSSKQGEAETQYF. In DNA, the CDR3 is TGTGCCAGCAGCTCAAAGCAGGGGGAGGCAGAGACCCAGTACTTC.

The chain couples TRBV6-1 to TRBJ2-6; D might be TRBD1 or TRBD2, each matching 5 bases. The CDR3 has 17 amino acids. V was shortened by 3 bases and J by 0 bases, with 12 bases between the two germline ends. Germline CDR1 is MNHNS and CDR2 is SASEGT. Here the CDR3 DNA reads TGTGCCAGCAGTGAGCAGGGACCCCACTCTGGGGCCAACGTCCTGACTTTC. It is translated as CASSEQGPHSGANVLTF.

Many counts were recorded for this clonotype. This chain joins TRBV24-1 and TRBJ1-1; 7 bases align to TRBD1. The length of the CDR3 is 14 residues. CDR1 and CDR2 (germline): KGHDR, SFDVKD. With V trimmed by 5 bases and J by 11 bases, 13 bases remained unmatched. The CDR3 spells CATSASGATGKAFF. CDR3 sequence (DNA): TGTGCCACCAGTGCCTCAGGGGCGACAGGGAAGGCTTTCTTT.

The chain carries TRBV24-1 and TRBJ2-2, with 9 bases identical to TRBD1. The CDR3 contains 16 residues. Trimming removed 1 base from V and 4 bases from J; junction bases left unmatched: 3. Per the germline V gene, CDR1 is KGHDR and CDR2 is SFDVKD. CDR3 sequence reads: CATSDFGTGSTGELFF. The CDR3 nucleotides read TGTGCCACCAGTGATTTTGGGACAGGGAGCACCGGGGAGCTGTTTTTT.

This clonotype has at least ten counts. V gene TRBV11-2 combines with J gene TRBJ1-1; D is uncertain. Germline V gives CDR1 SGHAT, CDR2 FQNNGV. With 3 bases removed from V and 4 bases from J, the gap between germline ends came to 12 bases. CDR3 length: 14 amino acids. CDR3 DNA: TGTGCCAGCAGCTTGATGCAGAGGTCCACTGAAGCTTTCTTT. Translating gives CASSLMQRSTEAFF.

There are a few counts of this clonotype. The chain employs TRBV12-3 or TRBV12-4 and TRBJ1-6; D gene uncertain. The CDR3 consists of 13 residues. Trimming pared 5 bases from V and 7 bases from J, leaving 9 bases between. The CDR3 spells CASSRTQNSPLHF. CDR3 in DNA: TGTGCCAGCAGTCGCACGCAGAATTCACCCCTCCACTTT.

This clonotype was seen only a few times. The chain joins TRBV28 to TRBJ1-5, with 7 nucleotides matching TRBD1. Per the germline V gene, CDR1 is MDHEN and CDR2 is SYDVKM. Germline trimming cut 7 bases from V and 1 base from J; bases unmatched to any gene: 4. The CDR3 loop spans 14 amino acids. CDR3 region: CASIVDRSNQPQHF. The DNA of the CDR3 is TGTGCCAGCATCGTGGACAGGAGCAATCAGCCCCAGCATTTT.

This sequence joins TRBV18 and TRBJ1-2; 10 nucleotides match TRBD1. Unmatched junction bases numbered 7, after V lost 6 bases and J lost 0 bases. CDR1 is KGHSH and CDR2 is LQKENI in the germline V gene. This CDR3 contains 16 residues. The CDR3 coding sequence is TGTGCCAGCTCGGAAAGACAGGGGGCCTCTAACTATGGCTACACCTTC. Its translation is CASSERQGASNYGYTF. Combining the CDR3 with reference TRBV18 and TRBJ1-2 gives the whole variable domain NAGVMQNPRHLVRRRGQEARLRCSPMKGHSHVYWYRQLPEEGLKFMVYLQKENIIDESGMPKERFSAEFPKEGPSILRIQQVVRGDSAAYFCASSERQGASNYGYTFGSGTRLTVV.

Many counts were recorded for this clonotype. This chain joins TRBV5-5 and TRBJ2-5; tentative D call: TRBD1 (7 bases). There are 15 residues in the CDR3. From germline, CDR1 is SGHKS and CDR2 YYEKEE (reference sequence). The ends were cut back, 4 bases at V and 6 bases at J, with 19 bases in the middle. The CDR3 DNA reads TGTGCCAGCAGCACCACCGGAGGGGGCGGGAAGACCCAGTACTTC. The encoded protein is CASSTTGGGGKTQYF.

Concerning this clonotype itself: Here the CDR3 omits its conserved ending phenylalanine or tryptophan, so a read error is the likely source. The gene calls are TRBV5-5 and TRBJ2-7; D is tentatively TRBD1 or TRBD2 (6 bases each). V was pared by 6 bases and J by 2 bases, with 21 bases between. This CDR3 is built from 16 residues. Germline CDR1 SGHKS, CDR2 YYEKEE (reference sequence). The CDR3 reads CASNPGGGGPPYEQYS. The CDR3 bases are TGTGCCAGCAACCCGGGCGGTGGGGGGCCCCCCTACGAGCAGTACTCC.

This clonotype was observed many times. This chain joins TRBV12-3 or TRBV12-4 and TRBJ1-1; D might be TRBD1 (5 bases). This CDR3 has 12 amino acids. V gave up 10 bases and J gave up 3 bases, with 12 bases separating them. CDR3 sequence (DNA): TGTGCCAACTCCCGAGGGGACACTGAAGCTTTCTTT. Encoded protein: CANSRGDTEAFF.

J is TRBJ2-2 and V is TRBV19; 9 bases line up with TRBD2. The germline V gene encodes CDR1 LNHDA and CDR2 SQIVND (reference sequence). This CDR3 comprises 15 residues. V was pared by 7 bases and J by 4 bases, with 7 bases of the junction left unmatched. The CDR3 here is CASTLAGVGTGELFF. The CDR3, as DNA: TGTGCCAGTACTTTAGCGGGAGTGGGCACCGGGGAGCTGTTTTTT.

The chain is built from TRBV30 and TRBJ2-5, with D hard to call. The ends were cut back, 1 base at V and 3 bases at J, with 6 bases in the middle. This CDR3 region has 12 residues. Germline V gene sequence: CDR1 GTSNPN, CDR2 SVGIG (reference sequence). CDR3 region: CAWSDFEETQYF. The DNA for the CDR3 is TGTGCCTGGAGTGACTTTGAAGAGACCCAGTACTTC.

The chain has TRBV28 and TRBJ2-1; 9 bases are shared with TRBD1. V lost 11 bases, J lost 6 bases, and 5 bases stayed unmatched. In germline, CDR1 is MDHEN, CDR2 SYDVKM. This CDR3 is 12 amino acids long. CDR3 residues: CAVQGAFNEQFF. CDR3 in DNA: TGTGCCGTACAGGGGGCGTTCAATGAGCAGTTCTTC.

The V and J genes are TRBV4-2 and TRBJ2-2; D might be TRBD1 or TRBD2, each matching 5 bases. This CDR3 has 15 residues. The V and J ends lost 1 base and 5 bases respectively, with 11 bases between them. From germline, CDR1 is LGHNA and CDR2 YNFKEQ. DNA of the CDR3: TGTGCCAGCAGCCAAGCAACGGGGCTGACCGGGGAGCTGTTTTTT. Protein: CASSQATGLTGELFF.

This clonotype turned up a few times. The chain combines TRBV9 with TRBJ2-3, with 7 bases aligning to TRBD2. The CDR3 is 15 amino acids. The junction had 4 bases not matched to a gene; V was cut back by 0 bases and J by 3 bases. CDR1 SGDLS and CDR2 YYNGEE come from the germline V gene. The CDR3 spells CASSVVPSGTDTQYF. The CDR3 region has the DNA TGTGCCAGCAGCGTAGTTCCTAGCGGAACAGATACGCAGTATTTT.

The table lists this clonotype with many counts. V gene TRBV15 combines with J gene TRBJ1-4; no firm D call. The germline V gene encodes CDR1 LNHNV and CDR2 YYDKDF (reference sequence). Trimming left V 0 bases short and J 3 bases short, with 8 bases between. The CDR3 runs to 15 residues. The CDR3 coding sequence is TGTGCCACCAGCAGAGATCGGGGTCCTAATGAAAAACTGTTTTTT. This encodes CATSRDRGPNEKLFF.

Note on this clonotype: Given the absence of the conserved phenylalanine or tryptophan at the CDR3 end, a read error is likely. The rearrangement joins TRBV6-2 or TRBV6-3 to TRBJ1-1, with unresolved D. Germline V gene data show CDR1 as MNHEY and CDR2 as SVGEGT. V lost 0 bases and J lost 9, with 11 bases in between. This CDR3 has 13 amino acids. CDR3 sequence: CASSYSTGWKAFL. The CDR3 DNA reads as TGTGCCAGCAGTTACTCGACGGGGTGGAAAGCTTTCTTA.

This clonotype was picked up a small number of times. CDR3 bases: TGTGCCAGCAGGGCCCTGTGGGGGACCAGGGACCAAGAGACCCAGTACTTC. This translates into CASRALWGTRDQETQYF. This chain uses TRBV6-5 with TRBJ2-5; the D gene could be TRBD1 or TRBD2 (5 bases each). CDR3 length: 17 amino acids. Trimming pared 6 bases from V and 0 bases from J, leaving 20 bases between. Germline V gene sequence: CDR1 MNHEY, CDR2 SVGAGI.

This clonotype was recorded a few times. The chain is built from TRBV30 and TRBJ2-3; TRBD1 matches 7 bases. This CDR3 has 12 amino acids. CDR1 and CDR2 from the germline V gene are GTSNPN and SVGIG (reference sequence). Losses at the gene ends were 1 base for V and 6 bases for J; bases not matched to a gene: 1. The CDR3 DNA reads as TGTGCCTGGAGTGAACAGGGGGATACGCAGTATTTT. Translation gives CAWSEQGDTQYF.